This T cell receptor (beta chain) is drawn from a study of cytomegalovirus exposure and HLA in healthy donors. This CDR3 is 13 amino acids long. From germline, CDR1 is SQVTM and CDR2 ANQGSEA. Trimming stripped 6 bases from V and 2 bases from J, with 12 bases between. The PCR used 60 Vbeta and 13 Jbeta primers. Here immunoSEQ multiplex PCR was the method, and the copy in TCRdb shows in-frame clones only, minus some. The sample contains 130,000 or so clones, 77% of which appear only once. The gene calls are TRBV29-1 and TRBJ2-3; TRBD1 might be the D (5 bases). This TCR was sampled from a male donor in good health and CMV-seropositive. The specimen was PBMCs. The CDR3 coding sequence is TGCAGCGTCGGACACCTCCTCACAGATACGCAGTATTTT. Encoded protein: CSVGHLLTDTQYF.